These T cell receptor beta chains were read from a single sample in a study of shared clonotypes between healthy human individuals. Assay: immunoSEQ multiplex PCR; the TCRdb copy retains only in-frame clones and omits some. The sample shows about 580,000 clones, more than 95% of them seen only once. Sequencing was done on a sample of naive CD8+ T cells sorted from blood. The receptors stem from a man in his thirties or forties in good health. The CDR3 runs from the conserved cysteine through the conserved F or W. D genes are given only for firm matches. The size field is filled for only some rows; it gives once, few, many or a size class.

d_gene,abundance,v_gene,j_gene,CDR3aa,CDR3nt
TRBD1,-,TRBV5-6,TRBJ1-1,CASSLGSTGAATEAFF,TGTGCCAGCAGCTTGGGAAGTACAGGGGCGGCCACTGAAGCTTTCTTT
-,-,TRBV2,TRBJ2-2,CASSARGGNTGELFF,TGTGCCAGCAGTGCAAGGGGGGGAAACACCGGGGAGCTGTTTTTT
-,once,TRBV6-1,TRBJ2-7,CASSEPIVVATAPAYEQYF,TGTGCCAGCAGTGAACCCATCGTGGTAGCGACAGCTCCTGCCTACGAGCAGTACTTC
-,-,TRBV11-2,TRBJ2-3,CASSLGGRPRSDTQYF,TGTGCCAGCAGCTTAGGCGGAAGACCCCGTTCCGATACGCAGTATTTT
TRBD2,-,TRBV27,TRBJ2-3,CAAVGLAGWYF,TGTGCCGCAGTGGGACTAGCGGGATGGTATTTT
TRBD1,-,TRBV19,TRBJ2-1,CASSPGGQGWDEQFF,TGTGCCAGTAGCCCAGGGGGACAGGGGTGGGATGAGCAGTTCTTC
-,-,TRBV5-4,TRBJ2-1,CASSPGHEQFF,TGTGCCAGCAGCCCCGGCCATGAGCAGTTCTTC
-,-,TRBV28,TRBJ2-1,CASSLGPNSYNEQFF,TGTGCCAGCAGTTTGGGACCGAACTCCTACAATGAGCAGTTCTTC
TRBD1,-,TRBV6-5,TRBJ2-7,CASSYRGPNSYEQYF,TGTGCCAGCAGTTACAGGGGGCCGAACTCCTACGAGCAGTACTTC
-,-,TRBV27,TRBJ2-7,CASRETALHEQYF,TGTGCCAGCAGGGAGACAGCGCTCCACGAGCAGTACTTC
-,-,TRBV7-9,TRBJ2-5,CASGSVQETQYF,TGTGCCTCAGGGTCGGTGCAAGAGACCCAGTACTTC
-,-,TRBV29-1,TRBJ2-1,CSVESRGISEDEQFF,TGCAGCGTTGAGTCGAGGGGTATAAGTGAGGATGAGCAGTTCTTC
-,once,TRBV28,TRBJ2-5,CASGTDNQETQYF,TGTGCCAGCGGGACCGATAACCAAGAGACCCAGTACTTC
-,-,TRBV29-1,TRBJ2-1,CSVYEYNEQFF,TGCAGCGTTTACGAATACAATGAGCAGTTCTTC
TRBD2,-,TRBV7-8,TRBJ2-1,CATSPTSGALYNEQFF,TGTGCCACATCACCGACTAGCGGGGCTCTCTACAATGAGCAGTTCTTC
-,-,TRBV28,TRBJ1-5,CASQSPARYQPQHF,TGTGCCAGCCAGTCCCCGGCACGGTATCAGCCCCAGCATTTT
-,-,TRBV6-5,TRBJ1-2,CASSYGVYYGYTF,TGTGCCAGCAGTTACGGGGTTTACTATGGCTACACCTTC
-,-,TRBV10-3,TRBJ2-1,CAIRAEEYNEQFF,TGTGCCATCAGAGCAGAAGAATACAATGAGCAGTTCTTC
-,-,TRBV7-7,TRBJ2-5,CASSPSVGAGETQYF,TGTGCCAGCAGCCCCTCAGTAGGGGCGGGGGAGACCCAGTACTTC
-,-,TRBV19,TRBJ2-1,CASMERTRSSYNEQFF,TGTGCCAGTATGGAGAGGACCCGGAGTTCCTACAATGAGCAGTTCTTC
TRBD2,-,TRBV18,TRBJ2-1,CASSPSVDRRTSGSGYEQFF,TGTGCCAGCTCACCATCAGTCGACAGGCGGACTAGCGGGAGTGGGTATGAGCAGTTCTTC
TRBD2,once,TRBV10-2,TRBJ2-3,CASSGTGTSGRIADTQYF,TGCGCCAGCAGTGGCACCGGGACTAGCGGGAGGATCGCAGATACGCAGTATTTT
-,-,TRBV9,TRBJ2-7,CASSLGTFSSYEQYF,TGTGCCAGCAGCCTCGGGACTTTTAGCTCCTACGAGCAGTACTTC
-,-,TRBV10-3,TRBJ2-7,CAISESRPSEQYF,TGTGCCATCAGTGAGTCGCGACCGTCCGAGCAGTACTTC
-,-,TRBV19,TRBJ2-5,CASSIVPHQETQYF,TGTGCCAGTAGTATAGTACCCCACCAAGAGACCCAGTACTTC
TRBD2,-,TRBV5-4,TRBJ2-2,CASSLVGLDPTGELFF,TGTGCCAGCAGCTTGGTCGGACTAGACCCCACCGGGGAGCTGTTTTTT
-,-,TRBV4-1,TRBJ2-5,CASSQEETQYF,TGCGCCAGCAGCCAAGAAGAGACCCAGTACTTC
TRBD1,-,TRBV29-1,TRBJ1-2,CSVDLDRVDYGYTF,TGCAGCGTTGACCTGGACAGGGTTGACTATGGCTACACCTTC
TRBD2,-,TRBV4-2,TRBJ2-7,CASSQDVVAGGPSEQYF,TGTGCCAGCAGCCAAGATGTAGTAGCGGGAGGGCCCAGCGAGCAGTACTTC
-,-,TRBV2,TRBJ2-3,CASSSSGATSSTDTQYF,TGTGCCAGCAGTTCTAGTGGCGCTACCTCTAGCACAGATACGCAGTATTTT
TRBD2,-,TRBV27,TRBJ2-3,CASSSLGTSGTDTQYF,TGTGCCAGCAGTTCGCTCGGGACTAGCGGGACAGATACGCAGTATTTT
-,-,TRBV14,TRBJ2-1,CASSQAAGRNEQFF,TGTGCCAGCAGCCAAGCCGCGGGACGGAATGAGCAGTTCTTC
-,-,TRBV29-1,TRBJ2-1,CSVEGTKNPYNEQFF,TGCAGCGTTGAAGGGACTAAGAATCCCTACAATGAGCAGTTCTTC
TRBD2,-,TRBV9,TRBJ2-1,CASSGSGSPNEQFF,TGTGCCAGCAGCGGTAGCGGGAGCCCCAATGAGCAGTTCTTC
-,-,TRBV27,TRBJ2-5,CASSLSWDPETQYF,TGTGCCAGCAGTTTATCGTGGGACCCAGAGACCCAGTACTTC
-,-,TRBV7-7,TRBJ2-2,CASSTDRNTGELFF,TGTGCTAGCAGCACCGACCGGAACACCGGGGAGCTGTTTTTT
TRBD2,-,TRBV9,TRBJ2-1,CASTPGGGFEQFF,TGTGCCAGCACCCCTGGGGGGGGATTTGAGCAGTTCTTC
TRBD1,-,TRBV27,TRBJ2-7,CASSLGQVYEQYF,TGTGCCAGCAGTTTAGGACAGGTCTACGAGCAGTACTTC
-,-,TRBV9,TRBJ2-3,CASSVGVSSDTQYF,TGTGCCAGCAGCGTCGGGGTTTCGTCCGATACGCAGTATTTT
TRBD2,-,TRBV7-9,TRBJ2-3,CASSLELGRSTDTQYF,TGTGCCAGCAGCTTAGAGCTCGGGAGGAGCACAGATACGCAGTATTTT
-,once,TRBV5-1,TRBJ2-7,CASSATGSEQYF,TGCGCCAGCAGCGCAACAGGGTCCGAGCAGTACTTC
TRBD2,-,TRBV7-2,TRBJ2-2,CASSLAISTGGPAGVSGELFF,TGTGCCAGCAGCTTAGCCATTAGCACGGGAGGGCCGGCGGGGGTATCGGGGGAGCTGTTTTTT
-,-,TRBV7-9,TRBJ2-1,CASSLGNNEQFF,TGTGCCAGCAGCTTGGGAAACAATGAGCAGTTCTTC
-,-,TRBV15,TRBJ2-5,CATSTDTTRETQYF,TGTGCCACCAGCACAGACACGACCCGCGAGACCCAGTACTTC
TRBD2,-,TRBV28,TRBJ2-7,CASTGTNYEQYF,TGTGCCAGCACGGGGACTAACTACGAGCAGTACTTC
TRBD1,-,TRBV5-1,TRBJ1-4,CASSLALGGQPFSTNEKLFF,TGCGCCAGCAGCTTGGCCCTAGGGGGCCAACCCTTTTCAACTAATGAAAAACTGTTTTTT
TRBD2,-,TRBV19,TRBJ2-3,CASQNDRTSENTDTQYF,TGTGCCAGCCAAAACGACAGGACTAGCGAGAACACAGATACGCAGTATTTT
-,-,TRBV7-9,TRBJ1-5,CASSSTARDNQPQHF,TGTGCCAGCAGCTCCACGGCGAGAGACAATCAGCCCCAGCATTTT
TRBD2,-,TRBV28,TRBJ2-3,CASSLRGRASDTQYF,TGTGCCAGCAGTTTACGCGGGAGGGCCTCGGATACGCAGTATTTT
TRBD1,-,TRBV2,TRBJ2-1,CASRVQGEFF,TGTGCCAGCAGGGTGCAGGGGGAGTTCTTC
-,-,TRBV27,TRBJ2-1,CASSQGTYNEQFF,TGTGCCAGCAGCCAGGGGACTTACAATGAGCAGTTCTTC
TRBD2,-,TRBV27,TRBJ2-1,CASSSSGSINEQFF,TGTGCCAGCAGCAGTAGCGGGAGTATCAATGAGCAGTTCTTC
-,-,TRBV29-1,TRBJ2-6,CSTASGANVLTF,TGCAGCACCGCCTCTGGGGCCAACGTCCTGACTTTC
TRBD2,once,TRBV28,TRBJ2-2,CASSLGLAGETGELFF,TGTGCCAGCAGTTTGGGACTAGCGGGAGAGACCGGGGAGCTGTTTTTT
-,-,TRBV12-5,TRBJ2-1,CASGLGNEQFF,TGTGCTAGTGGTTTGGGCAATGAGCAGTTCTTC